A single sample is the source of the 28 T cell receptor beta chains below, sequenced in a study of regulatory T cells in long-lasting Graves disease. Time point indicated: persistent/refractory GD, antithyroid drugs over 5 years with positive TRAb. The TCR library used RNA extracted from PBMCs. CDR3-region Arm-PCR and iRepertoire HTBI primers produced the TCR beta libraries. TCRdb re-called the multiplex PCR reads with MiXCR, one entry per CDR3 protein. Among about 340,000 distinct CDR3 sequences listed, around 19% were seen once. Sequencing was performed on peripheral blood mononuclear cells (PBMCs), taken when the disease was refractory, from a patient treated with antithyroid drugs. These receptors all come from a female donor with Graves disease.

There are many counts of this clonotype. The chain combines TRBV28 with TRBJ2-7; the D call may be TRBD1 or TRBD2 (6 bases each). CDR1 is MDHEN, CDR2 SYDVKM, per germline. The length of the CDR3 is 14 residues. V lost 3 bases and J 9 bases, leaving 18 bases between the germline ends. In DNA, the CDR3 is TGTGCCAGCAGTTTGGGGGGAAGTCACAGGGCGCAGTACTTC. Amino acids: CASSLGGSHRAQYF. The variable domain in full, completed from reference TRBV28 and TRBJ2-7, reads DVKVTQSSRYLVKRTGEKVFLECVQDMDHENMFWYRQDPGLGLRLIYFSYDVKMKEKGDIPEGYSVSREKKERFSLILESASTNQTSMYLCASSLGGSHRAQYFGPGTRLTVT.

At least ten counts were recorded for this clonotype. CDR3 nucleotide sequence: TGTGCCAGCAGGGACGTTCGGGAGACCCAGTACTTC. Protein: CASRDVRETQYF. This chain uses TRBV6-1 with TRBJ2-5; D is ambiguous. The CDR3 has 12 amino acids. Trimming took off 6 bases at V and 5 bases at J, with 10 bases between the two ends. CDR1 and CDR2 from the germline V gene are MNHNS and SASEGT.

V usage is TRBV20-1 and J usage is TRBJ2-7; 8 bases align to TRBD1. Germline assignment: CDR1 DFQATT and CDR2 SNEGSKA (reference sequence). Trimming took 2 bases from V and 1 from J; bases not matched to a gene: 10. The CDR3 length is 16 residues. CDR3 protein: CSARFPGTGTSYEQYF. DNA of the CDR3: TGCAGTGCTAGATTCCCCGGGACAGGTACATCCTACGAGCAGTACTTC.

Only a few counts were recorded for this clonotype. V gene TRBV20-1 combines with J gene TRBJ1-6; possible D gene TRBD1, 5 bases. V was shortened by 0 bases and J by 6 bases, with 18 bases between the two germline ends. CDR1 DFQATT and CDR2 SNEGSKA come from the germline V gene (reference sequence). The CDR3 length is 17 residues. For the CDR3, the DNA is TGCAGTGCTAGAGATATTTTGGCAGGGACTACTAATTCACCCCTCCACTTT. This encodes CSARDILAGTTNSPLHF.

This clonotype was observed once. This chain uses TRBV27 with TRBJ2-2; TRBD2 agrees at 8 bases. This CDR3 region has 15 residues. CDR1 is MNHEY and CDR2 is SMNVEV in the germline V gene (reference sequence). V shed 5 bases and J 3 bases; nucleotides not matched to a gene: 5. CDR3 residues: CASSVLAEDTGELFF. The CDR3 nucleotides read TGTGCCAGCAGTGTACTAGCGGAGGACACCGGGGAGCTGTTTTTT.

V and J are TRBV18 and TRBJ1-2; 9 positions agree with TRBD1. Germline V CDR1 and CDR2: KGHSH, LQKENI. The CDR3 sequence is 15 residues long. Trimming at V came to 2 bases and at J to 4 bases, leaving 5 bases not matched to a gene. The CDR3 sequence is CASSPGQGLIYGYTF. The CDR3 DNA reads as TGTGCCAGCTCACCAGGACAGGGGTTGATCTATGGCTACACCTTC.

The chain carries TRBV6-1 and TRBJ1-5, with D perhaps matching TRBD1 (5 bases). Germline CDR1 and CDR2: MNHNS and SASEGT. The germline V and J ends were trimmed by 4 bases and 7 bases, with 14 bases remaining between them. CDR3 size: 14 residues. In DNA form, the CDR3 reads TGTGCCAGCAGTGGGAGCCAGGGTGGGCAGCCCCAGCATTTT. Translating it yields CASSGSQGGQPQHF.

The rearrangement uses TRBV27 and TRBJ1-2; D is uncertain. The V gene lost 6 bases and the J gene lost 10 bases, with 21 bases spanning the gap. Germline V lookup: CDR1 MNHEY, CDR2 SMNVEV (reference sequence). CDR3 size: 14 residues. CDR3 sequence reads: CASSRENARSDYTF. As DNA, the CDR3 is TGTGCCAGCAGCCGGGAGAACGCTAGATCGGACTACACCTTC.

This clonotype was detected many times. The chain has TRBV6-1 and TRBJ2-6; possibly TRBD1 for D (5 bases). This CDR3 is 15 amino acids long. The germline gives CDR1 MNHNS, CDR2 SASEGT. V was clipped by 6 bases and J by 0 bases, with 9 bases between them. The CDR3 loop reads CASSPDNSGANVLTF. The CDR3 DNA is TGTGCCAGCAGCCCGGACAACTCTGGGGCCAACGTCCTGACTTTC.

This clonotype appeared many times. This rearrangement joins TRBV12-5 to TRBJ1-1, with D perhaps TRBD1 (5 bases). CDR1 LGHNT and CDR2 FRNRAP come from the germline V gene. The CDR3 consists of 14 residues. Trimming removed 6 bases from V and 3 bases from J, with 14 bases in between. CDR3 sequence reads: CASGSRGIHTEAFF. The CDR3 nucleotides read TGTGCTAGTGGATCCCGGGGCATCCACACTGAAGCTTTCTTT.

In this sample, this clonotype turned up many times. The chain carries TRBV28 and TRBJ1-6; D ambiguous. Germline assignment: CDR1 MDHEN and CDR2 SYDVKM. This CDR3 has 14 residues. Trimming stripped 5 bases from V and 10 bases from J, with 15 bases between. The CDR3 is CASSPHAPGSPLHF. CDR3 nucleotides: TGTGCCAGCAGTCCCCACGCACCCGGATCACCCCTCCACTTT.

Ten or more counts support this clonotype. The chain has TRBV12-3 or TRBV12-4 and TRBJ1-2; TRBD1 agrees at 7 bases. CDR3 length: 14 amino acids. V shed 4 bases, J shed 7 bases, and the junction held 9 bases outside the gene matches. In nucleotides, the CDR3 is TGTGCCAGCAGTTCCCAGGGGGGTAGGAGTGGCTACACCTTC. Translation gives CASSSQGGRSGYTF.

This clonotype has a handful of counts. The chain is built from TRBV25-1 and TRBJ2-3, with 9 bases fitting TRBD2. CDR3 length equals 14 residues. Germline lookup yields CDR1 MGHDK and CDR2 SYGVNS. V lost 8 bases and J lost 7; bases outside the gene matches: 10. Here the CDR3 reads CASSLAGAGNTQYF. Written as DNA, the CDR3 is TGTGCCAGCTCATTAGCGGGGGCCGGGAATACGCAGTATTTT.

This clonotype was counted ten times or more. This chain connects TRBV12-3 or TRBV12-4 to TRBJ2-5; 8 bases match TRBD2. J gave up 4 bases and V 6 bases, and 7 bases lay outside the gene matches. CDR3 length: 14 amino acids. The CDR3 reads CASSQRTSPETQYF. CDR3 sequence (DNA): TGTGCCAGCAGCCAACGGACTAGCCCAGAGACCCAGTACTTC.

There are many counts of this clonotype. V usage is TRBV27 and J usage is TRBJ2-5; TRBD1 is a possible D gene (6 bases). The germline V and J ends were trimmed by 0 bases and 5 bases, with 16 bases remaining between them. Germline lookup yields CDR1 MNHEY and CDR2 SMNVEV (reference sequence). CDR3 length: 16 amino acids. CDR3 DNA sequence: TGTGCCAGCAGTTTATCGTGGGGGCAGAGGAGGGAGACCCAGTACTTC. Its protein product is CASSLSWGQRRETQYF.

This chain uses TRBV27 with TRBJ2-7; D gene uncertain. The CDR3 is 14 amino acids. Germline V gene sequence: CDR1 MNHEY, CDR2 SMNVEV (reference sequence). Trimming cost V 4 bases and J 2 bases, with 12 bases left between them. The CDR3 loop reads CASSWGTATYEQYF. DNA of the CDR3: TGTGCCAGCAGTTGGGGAACAGCCACCTACGAGCAGTACTTC.

There are many counts of this clonotype. The chain has TRBV7-2 and TRBJ1-5; a possible D gene is TRBD1 (6 bases). The CDR3 has 15 residues. The V gene's germline CDR1 is SGHTA and CDR2 FQGNSA. Trimming shortened V by 4 bases and J by 1 base, and 11 bases separated the two germline ends. DNA for the CDR3: TGTGCCAGCAGCTCAACAGGGAACAGCAATCAGCCCCAGCATTTT. Protein: CASSSTGNSNQPQHF.

Note on this clonotype: Possible read error: a much larger clone is one base away. The chain has TRBV6-1 and TRBJ1-2; 12 bases agree with TRBD1. Germline V CDR1 and CDR2: MNHNS, SASEGT. The CDR3 covers 15 residues. With 4 bases clipped from V and 7 bases from J, the junction kept 7 bases outside the gene matches. CDR3 nucleotide sequence: TGTGCCAGCAGTGTAGGGGACAGGGGGCTAGGTGGCTACACCTTC. It encodes CASSVGDRGLGGYTF.

The chain combines TRBV11-2 with TRBJ2-1; D might be TRBD2 (7 bases). This CDR3 comprises 17 residues. Looked up from germline, CDR1 is SGHAT and CDR2 is FQNNGV. Trimming left V 1 base short and J 4 bases short, with 17 bases between. The CDR3 nucleotides read TGTGCCAGCAGCTTAGGGCGGGGGACACGGATATACAATGAGCAGTTCTTC. Its translation: CASSLGRGTRIYNEQFF.

This clonotype was recorded many times. The gene calls are TRBV2 and TRBJ2-7, with no clear D. The CDR3 spans 13 residues. The V and J ends lost 8 bases and 3 bases respectively, with 14 bases between them. CDR1 is SNHLY and CDR2 is FYNNEI in the germline V gene. The CDR3 spells CASGDPLIYEQYF. The CDR3 DNA reads as TGTGCCAGCGGAGACCCCCTGATCTACGAGCAGTACTTC.

V is TRBV7-2 and J is TRBJ2-3; D might be TRBD1 (6 bases). Per the germline V gene, CDR1 is SGHTA and CDR2 is FQGNSA. The CDR3 totals 17 residues. V was pared by 1 base and J by 3 bases, with 17 bases between. The CDR3 reads CASSLGIGTPSTDTQYF. DNA of the CDR3: TGTGCCAGCAGCTTAGGCATCGGGACACCTTCGACAGATACGCAGTATTTT.

In the case of this clonotype: A single base separates this from a much larger clone, so it may be a read error. This sequence joins TRBV7-2 and TRBJ2-7; 9 bases agree with TRBD1. The CDR3 runs to 14 residues. CDR1 SGHTA and CDR2 FQGNSA come from the germline V gene. The ends lost 6 bases at V and 9 bases at J; junction bases unmatched: 12. CDR3 amino acids: CASRPGQGLWVQYF. The CDR3 DNA reads as TGTGCCAGCAGGCCGGGACAGGGATTGTGGGTGCAGTACTTC.

This clonotype was observed a few times. The chain employs TRBV20-1 and TRBJ1-2; 7 bases fit TRBD1. The V gene's germline CDR1 is DFQATT and CDR2 SNEGSKA (reference sequence). There are 12 residues in the CDR3. Trimming cost V 5 bases and J 8 bases; bases outside gene matches: 8. The CDR3 here is CSASPPRGGYTF. The CDR3 coding sequence is TGCAGTGCTTCTCCACCCAGGGGGGGCTACACCTTC.

This clonotype has at least ten counts. Sequence at one end of the junction differs from germline and may be a read error. The V call is TRBV7-7, the J call TRBJ2-5; D not resolved. CDR1 is SSHAT and CDR2 is FNYEAQ in the germline V gene (reference sequence). The CDR3 runs to 14 residues. As DNA, the CDR3 is TGTGCTAGCAGCTCGTACGGGCCCCAAGAGACCCAGTACTTC. Encoded protein: CASSSYGPQETQYF.

This clonotype was seen a few times. The CDR3 loop reads CASSLNDRAYEQYF. The CDR3 DNA reads TGCGCCAGCAGCTTGAATGACAGGGCCTACGAGCAGTACTTC. V and J are TRBV5-1 and TRBJ2-7, with 7 bases that match TRBD1. Germline V gene data show CDR1 as SGHRS and CDR2 as YFSETQ. CDR3 length: 14 amino acids. Trimming cost V 1 base and J 2 bases; bases outside gene matches: 3.

About this clonotype itself: The CDR3 carries no conserved terminal phenylalanine or tryptophan, so it likely arises from a read error. This chain links TRBV28 with TRBJ1-2; tentatively, D is TRBD1 (5 bases). Trimming took 2 bases from V and 4 from J, leaving 5 bases between them. CDR1 and CDR2 (germline): MDHEN, SYDVKM. This CDR3 contains 12 residues. CDR3 sequence: CASSLGAYGYTL. The CDR3 DNA sequence: TGTGCCAGCAGTTTAGGGGCCTATGGCTACACCCTC.

This clonotype has ten or more counts. The chain is built from TRBV28 and TRBJ2-7; TRBD2 might be the D (5 bases). V was pared by 5 bases and J by 4 bases, with 15 bases between. Germline CDR1 and CDR2: MDHEN and SYDVKM. The CDR3 runs to 14 residues. For the CDR3, the DNA is TGTGCCAGCAGTCCTAATCGAGCGGTTTACGAGCAGTACTTC. Its translation is CASSPNRAVYEQYF.

The chain couples TRBV20-1 to TRBJ1-2, with D possibly matching TRBD1 (6 bases). V was cut by 6 bases and J by 8 bases, with 19 bases left in between. Germline CDR1 and CDR2: DFQATT and SNEGSKA (reference sequence). This CDR3 is built from 13 residues. This chain's CDR3 is CSAPLFRTDGYTF. CDR3 bases: TGCAGTGCCCCACTATTCAGGACAGACGGCTACACCTTC.